This T cell receptor beta chain was sequenced in a study of Graves' ophthalmopathy and Graves' hyperthyroidism. Study details: In this cohort's terms, stable hyperthyroidism meant no ophthalmopathy by 18 months of follow-up. Findings and limits, study-wide: Predictions made by the model for ophthalmopathy progression reached roughly 70% sensitivity and about 72% specificity.

Comments on this clonotype: Its specificity is unknown.

Certain patients were not enrolled. These were patients with other autoimmune diseases, uncontrolled infections, pregnancy or lactation. Diagnostic conclusions were grounded in clinical symptoms, serum thyroxine, TRAb, thyroid ultrasound and orbital computed tomography. Germline lookup yields CDR1 SGHAT and CDR2 FQNNGV. This CDR3 has 16 amino acids. V lost 1 base, J lost 7 bases, and 12 bases stayed unmatched. RNA transcripts provided the template for amplifying TCR beta CDR3 regions. RT-PCR was first run with HTBI primers, then multiplex PCR in a second round. In TCRdb, the multiplex PCR reads were re-called with MiXCR into one record per CDR3 protein. The profile shows over a million distinct CDR3 sequences, about 40% of them singletons.

Sequencing was done on a sample of peripheral blood or thyroid tissue (not recorded which). This sequence was found in an adult man with Graves' hyperthyroidism. This chain joins TRBV11-2 and TRBJ1-2, with 7 bases matching TRBD1. As DNA, the CDR3 is TGTGCCAGCAGCTTAGGCGGGACGGGACAGAGGTCTGGCTACACCTTC. It specifies CASSLGGTGQRSGYTF.